Presented here are 6 T cell receptor beta chains from one specimen sequenced in a study of T cells after yellow fever vaccination. TCRdb reprocessed the 5' RACE reads with MiXCR, giving one entry per CDR3 protein. Counted here are approximately 550,000 distinct CDR3 sequences, approximately 13% occurring once; the ten biggest clones make up around an eighth. The sample here was PBMCs, taken on the day of the yellow fever booster vaccination. Receptors were obtained from a man aged 30-40 years who received the YFV17D yellow fever vaccine.

This clonotype was seen only a few times. The V gene is TRBV5-1, the J gene TRBJ2-5; no clear D. V lost 4 bases and J 5 bases, leaving 12 bases between the germline ends. This CDR3 has 13 amino acids. Per germline, CDR1 SGHRS and CDR2 YFSETQ. The CDR3 here is CASSKAPRETQYF. The CDR3 coding sequence is TGCGCCAGCAGCAAGGCCCCGCGGGAGACCCAGTACTTC.

This clonotype has just a few counts. The chain carries TRBV20-1 and TRBJ1-5, with 7 bases fitting TRBD1. The germline V gene encodes CDR1 DFQATT and CDR2 SNEGSKA (reference sequence). J gave up 1 base and V 6 bases, and 15 bases lay outside the gene matches. The CDR3 runs 17 residues. CDR3 sequence (DNA): TGCAGTGCCCGTCGAGCCAGGGGGGTTCAGAGCAATCAGCCCCAGCATTTT. This translates into CSARRARGVQSNQPQHF.

The rearrangement joins TRBV30 to TRBJ2-7; D is perhaps TRBD2 (6 bases). The V gene's germline CDR1 is GTSNPN and CDR2 SVGIG (reference sequence). The CDR3 sequence is 14 residues long. The ends were cut back, 3 bases at V and 5 bases at J, with 17 bases in the middle. As DNA, the CDR3 is TGTGCCTGGAGCCTAGCGCTCCGGGGAAACGAGCAGTACTTC. It is translated as CAWSLALRGNEQYF.

The table lists this clonotype with a few counts. This sequence joins TRBV5-6 and TRBJ1-1; D gene uncertain. Germline CDR1 SGHDT, CDR2 YYEEEE. Trimming took 0 bases from V and 4 from J, leaving 13 bases between them. The CDR3 runs 15 residues. The CDR3 sequence: CASSLAGQAVTEAFF. The CDR3 bases are TGTGCCAGCAGCTTGGCCGGGCAGGCGGTCACTGAAGCTTTCTTT.

The gene calls are TRBV7-2 and TRBJ2-5; no definite D call. The CDR3 length is 16 residues. V was trimmed by 0 bases and J by 0 bases, leaving 11 bases between them. CDR1 is SGHTA and CDR2 is FQGNSA in the germline V gene. The DNA of the CDR3 is TGTGCCAGCAGCTTAGCCCCACGGCAGGACCAAGAGACCCAGTACTTC. Protein product: CASSLAPRQDQETQYF.

The DNA of the CDR3 is TGTGCAAGTCGCTCATTTCAACAAGCCAAAAACATTCAGTACTTC. This codes for CASRSFQQAKNIQYF. The genes are TRBV12-2 and TRBJ2-4. TRBV12-2 is a listed pseudogene. The CDR3 loop spans 15 amino acids.